This T cell receptor beta chain came from a study of beta chain features in type 1 diabetes. Study as a whole: Sorted cells examined across all samples numbered around 99,000,000.

This clone was seen a handful of times. Its antigen is unidentified. General study findings and limits: Among all four CD4+ subsets, Type 1 diabetes patients had TCRB CDR3s that were moderately but significantly shorter. No resolution was reached here on whether HLA type influences TCRB rearrangement.

The germline gives CDR1 LGHNA, CDR2 YNFKEQ. The CDR3 extends over 17 amino acids. The V gene end was trimmed by 3 bases and the J gene end by 4 bases; junction bases not matched to a gene: 7. The whole isolated RNA underwent reverse transcription, so sequencing captured expressed TCRB transcripts. Method: immunoSEQ multiplex PCR; TCRdb's copy keeps in-frame clones and lacks some. The sample contains over 600,000 clones, about an eighth of which appear only once. V gene TRBV4-2 combines with J gene TRBJ2-7; 15 bases map to TRBD2. This receptor was taken from a man under 40 with type 1 diabetes. Sequencing was done on a sample of naive CD4+ T cells from blood. The CDR3 nucleotides are TGTGCCAGCAGCCAGGCGGGACTAGCGGGGGGTTTGTACGAGCAGTACTTC. Translated: CASSQAGLAGGLYEQYF.